These 29 T cell receptor beta chains share one sample of origin, sequenced in a study of blood T cells in healthy people across ages (dated by TCRdb to between 2014 and 2017). Libraries were prepared through 5' RACE. Instrument used: Illumina HiSeq 2500. The second PCR ran for about 6 to 12 cycles and used a J-beta primer mix along with a sample-barcoded 5' primer. TCRdb reanalyzed the raw reads on its own, using fastp at Q25 for trimming and MiXCR for clone calling, and kept in-frame beta chains. Entries are consolidated by CDR3 protein sequence, retaining the most common genes and DNA. In this sample the table shows fewer than 800,000 distinct CDR3 sequences, over 45% of which occur a single time. The ten largest clonotypes hold under 35% of the sample. Sequenced: blood. Every receptor here comes from a woman aged 60-70 years in good health.

The V and J genes are TRBV29-1 and TRBJ2-2; D could derive from TRBD1 or TRBD2 (5 bases each). V lost 0 bases to trimming and J lost 3 bases, with 20 bases between them. In germline, CDR1 is SQVTM, CDR2 ANQGSEA. There are 18 residues in the CDR3. For the CDR3, the DNA is TGCAGCGTTGAAGACGCGGTCGGGACCCTAAGGGACACCGGGGAGCTGTTTTTT. As protein: CSVEDAVGTLRDTGELFF.

The rearrangement links TRBV9 to TRBJ1-6; D not resolved. V shed 7 bases and J shed 6 bases, with 8 bases lying between them. The CDR3 totals 12 residues. Germline loops: CDR1 SGDLS, CDR2 YYNGEE. The CDR3 spells CASGSFNSPLHF. The CDR3 region has the DNA TGTGCCAGCGGTAGCTTTAATTCACCCCTCCACTTT. Complete variable domain (other parts from reference TRBV9 and TRBJ1-6): DSGVTQTPKHLITATGQRVTLRCSPRSGDLSVYWYQQSLDQGLQFLIQYYNGEERAKGNILERFSAQQFPDLHSELNLSSLELGDSALYFCASGSFNSPLHFGNGTRLTVT.

The sample holds a few counts of this clonotype. The chain is built from TRBV14 and TRBJ2-1; 9 bases are a match to TRBD1. The V segment lost 4 bases and the J segment 11 bases; nucleotides outside the gene matches: 9. The germline CDR1 and CDR2 sequences are SGHDN and FVKESK. There are 14 residues in the CDR3. DNA of the CDR3: TGTGCCAGCAGCCTCCGTCCCGGGACAGGGAAGCAGTTCTTC. Amino acids: CASSLRPGTGKQFF.

This CDR3 reads CASSYSYGQLLYNEQFF. The CDR3 DNA reads TGTGCCAGCAGTTACTCGTACGGACAGCTCCTCTACAATGAGCAGTTCTTC. This chain connects TRBV6-5 to TRBJ2-1; possibly TRBD1 for D (6 bases). Germline V gene lookup returns CDR1 MNHEY and CDR2 SVGAGI. V was cut by 0 bases and J by 3 bases, with 15 bases left in between. The CDR3 consists of 17 residues.

This chain uses TRBV20-1 with TRBJ2-5; possible D gene TRBD2, 6 bases. Germline CDR1 DFQATT, CDR2 SNEGSKA (reference sequence). This CDR3 region has 13 residues. Trimming took off 5 bases at V and 4 bases at J, with 14 bases between the two ends. CDR3 in amino acids: CSAHWRGAETQYF. CDR3 coding DNA: TGCAGTGCTCACTGGAGGGGCGCAGAGACCCAGTACTTC.

Points on this clonotype: The junction departs from germline at one end; a sequencing error may be responsible. The rearrangement links TRBV25-1 to TRBJ1-2; a weak D match, TRBD1 (5 bases). Germline CDR1 reads MGHDK; CDR2 reads SYGVNS. The CDR3 totals 15 residues. CDR3 residues: CACSELDATEYGYTF. The CDR3 coding sequence is TGTGCCTGCAGTGAATTGGACGCGACAGAATATGGCTACACCTTC.

V is TRBV14 and J is TRBJ2-1, with 10 bases identical to TRBD1. The germline V gene has CDR1 SGHDN and CDR2 FVKESK. This CDR3 region has 17 residues. J gave up 6 bases and V 4 bases, and 12 bases lay outside the gene matches. The CDR3 coding sequence is TGTGCCAGCAGCCCGGGACAGGGGTGGACGATAGCCAATGAGCAGTTCTTC. Translated, it gives CASSPGQGWTIANEQFF. Together with reference TRBV14 and TRBJ2-1, the CDR3 gives the full variable domain: EAGVTQFPSHSVIEKGQTVTLRCDPISGHDNLYWYRRVMGKEIKFLLHFVKESKQDESGMPNNRFLAERTGGTYSTLKVQPAELEDSGVYFCASSPGQGWTIANEQFFGPGTRLTVL.

The CDR3 DNA is TGTGCCAGCAGTGAATCGGGAAGCAAATTCACCGGGGAGCTGTTTTTT. It encodes CASSESGSKFTGELFF. This rearrangement joins TRBV25-1 to TRBJ2-2; perhaps TRBD2 as D (5 bases). With 1 base removed from V and 4 bases from J, the gap between germline ends came to 13 bases. The CDR3 runs 16 residues. Germline CDR1 reads MGHDK; CDR2 reads SYGVNS. The full variable domain, completed using reference TRBV25-1 and TRBJ2-2, is EADIYQTPRYLVIGTGKKITLECSQTMGHDKMYWYQQDPGMELHLIHYSYGVNSTEKGDLSSESTVSRIRTEHFPLTLESARPSHTSQYLCASSESGSKFTGELFFGEGSRLTVL.

This chain uses TRBV20-1 with TRBJ2-5; a weak D match, TRBD1 (7 bases). This CDR3 comprises 14 residues. CDR1 is DFQATT, CDR2 SNEGSKA, per germline (reference sequence). V lost 6 bases and J 4 bases, leaving 18 bases between the germline ends. CDR3 nucleotide sequence: TGCAGTGCCGAACACGGAGGGGGCAGAGAGACCCAGTACTTC. Protein sequence: CSAEHGGGRETQYF.

CDR3 amino acids: CSAGGASGSLVDTQYF. Written as DNA, the CDR3 is TGCAGCGCCGGAGGGGCTAGCGGGAGTTTGGTAGATACGCAGTATTTT. The gene calls are TRBV29-1 and TRBJ2-3, with 10 bases fitting TRBD2. The CDR3 sequence is 16 residues long. V was pared by 7 bases and J by 5 bases, with 15 bases of the junction left unmatched. The germline CDR1 and CDR2 sequences are SQVTM and ANQGSEA.

This clonotype was counted a few times. This rearrangement joins TRBV12-3 or TRBV12-4 to TRBJ2-7; 8 bases fit TRBD2. The length of the CDR3 is 13 residues. J was trimmed by 12 bases and V by 3 bases; bases with no gene match: 10. The DNA for the CDR3 is TGTGCCAGCAGTTTGCAGGTCGGGAGGGCCGGGTACTTC. Amino acids: CASSLQVGRAGYF.

The chain couples TRBV25-1 to TRBJ2-1; a weak D match, TRBD2 (6 bases). The DNA end is a closer match to TRBJ2-7, so the J assignment may be wrong. Germline lookup yields CDR1 MGHDK and CDR2 SYGVNS. The CDR3 loop spans 15 amino acids. Here the CDR3 DNA reads TGTGCCAGCAGTGAAGGGGGGAGCTCCTACAATGAGCAGTACTTC. It specifies CASSEGGSSYNEQYF.

V gene TRBV2 combines with J gene TRBJ2-1, with 7 bases identical to TRBD2. The J call is doubtful: the DNA matches TRBJ2-7 better. This CDR3 has 16 residues. Germline values: CDR1 SNHLY, CDR2 FYNNEI. As DNA, the CDR3 is TGTGCCAGCAGTGATCGGGCGGGAGCGGGGATGAATGAGCAGTACTTC. Its translation: CASSDRAGAGMNEQYF.

This rearrangement joins TRBV2 to TRBJ2-1, with TRBD2 matching over 9 bases. CDR3 length: 15 amino acids. The V and J ends lost 4 bases and 8 bases, in that order; junction bases with no gene match: 9. CDR1 is SNHLY and CDR2 is FYNNEI in the germline V gene. The CDR3 bases are TGTGCCAGCAGTGGCGGTAGCGGGGGCCTGGATGAGCAGTTCTTC. This sequence encodes CASSGGSGGLDEQFF. Together with reference TRBV2 and TRBJ2-1, the CDR3 gives the full variable domain: EPEVTQTPSHQVTQMGQEVILRCVPISNHLYFYWYRQILGQKVEFLVSFYNNEISEKSEIFDDQFSVERPDGSNFTLKIRSTKLEDSAMYFCASSGGSGGLDEQFFGPGTRLTVL.

The chain couples TRBV6-2 or TRBV6-3 to TRBJ2-1, with D possibly called TRBD1 or TRBD2 (5 bases each). Germline assignment: CDR1 MNHEY and CDR2 SVGEGT. V dropped 5 bases and J dropped 4 bases, with 15 bases sitting between them. This CDR3 has 15 amino acids. The CDR3 region has the DNA TGTGCCAGCAGTAGGGACGGACGGACTTACAATGAGCAGTTCTTC. This translates into CASSRDGRTYNEQFF.

The J gene is TRBJ2-4, the V gene TRBV7-8; maybe TRBD2 (5 bases). This CDR3 is 14 amino acids long. CDR1 and CDR2 from the germline V gene are SGHVS and FQNEAQ. V was shortened by 6 bases and J by 13 bases, with 22 bases between the two germline ends. CDR3 DNA sequence: TGTGCCAGCAGACCGACTACAACCTCGGGTCGGCAGTACTTC. It translates to CASRPTTTSGRQYF.

The chain uses TRBV27 and TRBJ2-3; D may be TRBD2 (5 bases). Germline V CDR1 and CDR2: MNHEY, SMNVEV (reference sequence). V was pared by 1 base and J by 3 bases, with 11 bases between. The CDR3 consists of 15 residues. The CDR3 protein is CASSLWGVGTDTQYF. In DNA form, the CDR3 reads TGTGCCAGCAGTTTATGGGGAGTTGGGACAGATACGCAGTATTTT.

The rearrangement joins TRBV11-2 to TRBJ2-7; perhaps TRBD2 as D (8 bases). This CDR3 has 23 amino acids. Germline CDR1 SGHAT, CDR2 FQNNGV. The ends were cut back, 3 bases at V and 0 bases at J, with 36 bases in the middle. The CDR3 sequence: CASSFRGSGTKGGSYRGSYEQYF. Written as DNA, the CDR3 is TGTGCCAGCAGCTTCCGCGGTAGCGGGACTAAAGGCGGGAGTTACAGGGGCTCCTACGAGCAGTACTTC.

V usage is TRBV4-2 and J usage is TRBJ1-5; D remains ambiguous. Trimming took 3 bases from V and 1 from J, leaving 1 base between them. This CDR3 is built from 12 residues. Germline CDR1 reads LGHNA; CDR2 reads YNFKEQ. The CDR3 nucleotides read TGTGCCAGCAGCCAGAGCAATCAGCCCCAGCATTTT. Translation gives CASSQSNQPQHF.

This chain connects TRBV6-2 or TRBV6-3 to TRBJ2-1; D call uncertain. The V and J ends lost 0 bases and 5 bases respectively, with 8 bases between them. This CDR3 comprises 14 residues. Germline values: CDR1 MNHEY, CDR2 SVGEGT. CDR3 region: CASSYSPRDNEQFF. The CDR3 nucleotides read TGTGCCAGCAGTTACTCGCCTCGGGACAATGAGCAGTTCTTC.

This clonotype was picked up a small number of times. CDR3 sequence reads: CASSSGGSTGETQYF. CDR3 nucleotide sequence: TGTGCCAGCAGCTCAGGGGGCTCAACGGGTGAGACCCAGTACTTC. The genes are TRBV6-2 or TRBV6-3 and TRBJ2-5; TRBD1 aligns across 8 bases. Looked up from germline, CDR1 is MNHEY and CDR2 is SVGEGT. V lost 6 bases, J lost 5 bases, and 11 bases stayed unmatched. CDR3 length equals 15 residues.

V gene TRBV7-9 combines with J gene TRBJ1-1; D possibly corresponds to TRBD1 (5 bases). The V and J ends lost 5 bases and 6 bases respectively, with 13 bases between them. Germline V CDR1 and CDR2: SEHNR, FQNEAQ (reference sequence). The CDR3 is 13 residues long. The CDR3 DNA is TGTGCCAGCAGCCCGAGAGGGGAACCTGAAGCTTTCTTT. Its protein is CASSPRGEPEAFF.

V and J are TRBV9 and TRBJ2-2; D is unresolved. The CDR3 has 15 residues. Trimming took off 4 bases at V and 0 bases at J, with 10 bases between the two ends. Germline loops: CDR1 SGDLS, CDR2 YYNGEE. CDR3 in amino acids: CASSRIPTNTGELFF. CDR3 bases: TGTGCCAGCAGCAGGATTCCTACGAACACCGGGGAGCTGTTTTTT.

V usage is TRBV7-2 and J usage is TRBJ2-7; 7 bases match TRBD2. There are 14 residues in the CDR3. After removal of 3 bases from V and 3 bases from J, the junction contained 5 bases not matched to a gene. Germline V gene lookup returns CDR1 SGHTA and CDR2 FQGNSA. Written as DNA, the CDR3 is TGTGCCAGCAGCTTGGCCGGGACTAACTACGAGCAGTACTTC. Amino acids: CASSLAGTNYEQYF.

This clonotype was counted between two and nine times. The junction departs from germline at one end; a sequencing error may be responsible. The chain joins TRBV12-3 or TRBV12-4 to TRBJ2-3; 9 bases match TRBD2. The CDR3 totals 16 residues. The CDR3 region is CASSPSSGRKADTQYF. CDR3 DNA sequence: TGTGCCAGCAGCCCATCAAGCGGGAGGAAAGCAGATACGCAATATTTT.

The sample holds a few counts of this clonotype. The chain combines TRBV20-1 with TRBJ2-7; 8 positions match TRBD1. Germline V lookup: CDR1 DFQATT, CDR2 SNEGSKA (reference sequence). The V and J ends lost 6 bases and 5 bases, in that order; junction bases with no gene match: 15. The CDR3 is 15 residues long. The CDR3 nucleotides are TGCAGTGCCCCTACCGACAGGGGTGGTTTGAACGAGCAGTACTTC. Its translation: CSAPTDRGGLNEQYF.

This chain joins TRBV29-1 and TRBJ2-3; tentatively, D is TRBD1 (6 bases). V was clipped by 7 bases and J by 2 bases, with 10 bases between them. The CDR3 sequence is 12 residues long. Germline CDR1 reads SQVTM; CDR2 reads ANQGSEA. DNA of the CDR3: TGCAGCGGGGGGCGTGACACAGATACGCAGTATTTT. Encoded protein: CSGGRDTDTQYF.

This clonotype has a handful of counts. At one end, the junction sequence differs from germline, possibly due to a read error. The CDR3 bases are TGTGCCCGCAGTAGGGCAGGAACTGGGGCCAACGTCCTGACTTTC. This translates into CARSRAGTGANVLTF. This chain uses TRBV2 with TRBJ2-6; unclear D gene. Per the germline V gene, CDR1 is SNHLY and CDR2 is FYNNEI. The CDR3 is 15 amino acids.

This clonotype appeared a few times. The gene calls are TRBV6-2 or TRBV6-3 and TRBJ2-7, with 12 bases aligning to TRBD2. With 5 bases clipped from V and 5 bases from J, the junction kept 13 bases outside the gene matches. Germline V lookup: CDR1 MNHEY, CDR2 SVGEGT. This CDR3 has 17 residues. The CDR3 region has the DNA TGTGCCAGCAGTGAGAGGACTAGCGGGGATAGTCGGGACGAGCAGTACTTC. Protein sequence: CASSERTSGDSRDEQYF.